The 30 T cell receptor beta chains below were found in one sample sequenced in a study of vaccination and CD4 T cells after COVID-19. Indicated treatment: roughly 11-day PBMC culture with coronavirus spike peptide pools or control peptides (ViraFEST assay). CD4+ T lymphocytes from the unexposed donor were collected before the COVID-19 pandemic (2011-2018). Their cognate antigens are unknown. The Oncomine TCR Beta short-read assay generated sequence data from the DNA of cultured CD4+ T cells. After culture, CD4+ T cells served as the source for genomic DNA extraction. TCRdb used MiXCR to reprocess the PCR reads, holding one entry per CDR3 protein. The sample shows approximately 9,300 distinct CDR3 sequences, roughly 30% of them seen only once. The sample taken for sequencing was CD4+ T cells from blood, cultured in vitro. Receptors originate from a human donor in good health.

This clonotype is labeled medium-sized. V gene TRBV14 combines with J gene TRBJ2-5; maybe TRBD1 (6 bases). CDR1 is SGHDN, CDR2 FVKESK, per germline. The CDR3 spans 16 residues. Trimming shortened V by 4 bases and J by 5 bases, and 20 bases separated the two germline ends. This CDR3 is CASSPGPGVWLETQYF. As DNA, the CDR3 is TGTGCCAGCAGCCCGGGCCCAGGGGTGTGGTTGGAGACCCAGTACTTC. The whole variable domain, remainder taken from reference TRBV14 and TRBJ2-5, is EAGVTQFPSHSVIEKGQTVTLRCDPISGHDNLYWYRRVMGKEIKFLLHFVKESKQDESGMPNNRFLAERTGGTYSTLKVQPAELEDSGVYFCASSPGPGVWLETQYFGPGTRLLVL.

The chain recombines TRBV29-1 with TRBJ2-7; D is tentatively TRBD1 or TRBD2 (5 bases each). The ends were cut back, 3 bases at V and 4 bases at J, with 22 bases in the middle. Germline CDR1 reads SQVTM; CDR2 reads ANQGSEA. The CDR3 loop spans 16 amino acids. CDR3 in DNA: TGCAGCGTTGAGTTAATTCTTGGGACGGATTATTACGAGCAGTACTTC. Translation gives CSVELILGTDYYEQYF.

This clonotype showed up just a few times. The rearrangement links TRBV9 to TRBJ2-3; perhaps TRBD2 as D (7 bases). Deletions cut 3 bases from V and 6 bases from J, with 14 bases between. The germline V gene has CDR1 SGDLS and CDR2 YYNGEE. CDR3 length: 14 residues. The DNA for the CDR3 is TGTGCCAGCAGCGCCGGACGGGGGGCGGATACGCAGTATTTT. It specifies CASSAGRGADTQYF.

The rearrangement uses TRBV20-1 and TRBJ2-1; D might be TRBD1 (7 bases). V lost 1 base and J lost 8, with 15 bases in between. The CDR3 has 14 residues. Germline values: CDR1 DFQATT, CDR2 SNEGSKA (reference sequence). CDR3 nucleotide sequence: TGCAGTGCTAGAGCCGGCAGGGGGGTTTATGAGCAGTTCTTC. This gives the protein CSARAGRGVYEQFF.

This clonotype appeared once. This chain joins TRBV30 and TRBJ2-5; tentative D call: TRBD2 (6 bases). This CDR3 has 15 amino acids. Germline values: CDR1 GTSNPN, CDR2 SVGIG (reference sequence). V was shortened by 0 bases and J by 3 bases, with 14 bases between the two germline ends. In DNA form, the CDR3 reads TGTGCCTGGAGTGTCGGGTTAGCGGACAAAGAGACCCAGTACTTC. It is translated as CAWSVGLADKETQYF.

This clonotype was recorded a few times. The chain employs TRBV7-9 and TRBJ1-1; TRBD1 is a possible D gene (6 bases). The germline gives CDR1 SEHNR, CDR2 FQNEAQ (reference sequence). This CDR3 spans 13 amino acids. Trimming took off 6 bases at V and 6 bases at J, with 14 bases between the two ends. The CDR3: CASRFGGGSEAFF. Here the CDR3 DNA reads TGTGCCAGCAGGTTTGGGGGGGGCTCTGAAGCTTTCTTT.

CDR3 nucleotide sequence: TGTGCCATCAGTCGGGACAGCTACAATGAGCAGTTCTTC. Translation gives CAISRDSYNEQFF. The chain has TRBV10-3 and TRBJ2-1, with 7 bases lining up with TRBD1. The J segment lost 3 bases and the V segment lost 5 bases, leaving 1 base of the junction unmatched. The CDR3 spans 13 residues. From germline, CDR1 is ENHRY and CDR2 SYGVKD.

The chain employs TRBV11-2 and TRBJ2-7; TRBD2 matches 9 bases. CDR1 is SGHAT and CDR2 is FQNNGV in the germline V gene. This CDR3 is 15 amino acids long. V was pared by 1 base and J by 1 base, with 2 bases of the junction left unmatched. Here the CDR3 reads CASSLGLAASYEQYF. The CDR3 DNA sequence: TGTGCCAGCAGCTTAGGACTAGCGGCGTCCTACGAGCAGTACTTC.

V gene TRBV6-1 combines with J gene TRBJ2-4, with D tentatively TRBD2 (7 bases). The CDR3 is 14 residues long. Germline V lookup: CDR1 MNHNS, CDR2 SASEGT. Trimming took off 6 bases at V and 1 base at J, with 10 bases between the two ends. The CDR3 reads CASRGGGAKNIQYF. CDR3 in DNA: TGTGCCAGCAGAGGGGGGGGCGCCAAAAACATTCAGTACTTC.

This chain links TRBV6-1 with TRBJ1-6; TRBD1 matches 8 bases. Losses at the gene ends were 6 bases for V and 9 bases for J; bases not matched to a gene: 10. CDR3 length equals 15 residues. Germline V CDR1 and CDR2: MNHNS, SASEGT. DNA of the CDR3: TGTGCCAGCAGAGACGGACAGGGTGAAGGTTCACCCCTCCACTTT. This sequence encodes CASRDGQGEGSPLHF.

This clonotype was seen only a few times. This CDR3 reads CASSPGTSGTSNFYEQYF. The CDR3 DNA reads as TGTGCCAGTAGTCCAGGGACTAGCGGGACATCAAATTTCTACGAGCAGTACTTC. This sequence joins TRBV19 and TRBJ2-7; TRBD2 agrees at 13 bases. J was trimmed by 3 bases and V by 5 bases; bases with no gene match: 13. Germline values: CDR1 LNHDA, CDR2 SQIVND (reference sequence). The CDR3 loop spans 18 amino acids.

This clonotype rates as large. The rearrangement uses TRBV20-1 and TRBJ2-5; D unclear. Germline CDR1 DFQATT, CDR2 SNEGSKA (reference sequence). The CDR3 covers 12 residues. Deletions cut 2 bases from V and 5 bases from J, with 9 bases between. The CDR3 DNA follows: TGCAGTGCTAGACCCGGCGGTGAGACCCAGTACTTC. It specifies CSARPGGETQYF.

This clonotype was seen once. The chain is built from TRBV6-1 and TRBJ2-7, with D possibly called TRBD1 or TRBD2 (6 bases each). Germline CDR1 reads MNHNS; CDR2 reads SASEGT. Trimming shortened V by 1 base and J by 2 bases, and 12 bases separated the two germline ends. The CDR3 loop spans 15 amino acids. The CDR3 protein is CASSEEGGRTYEQYF. The CDR3 DNA sequence: TGTGCCAGCAGTGAAGAGGGGGGACGGACCTACGAGCAGTACTTC.

The chain combines TRBV6-2 or TRBV6-3 with TRBJ1-5; 7 bases fit TRBD1. The CDR3 consists of 16 residues. The germline gives CDR1 MNHEY, CDR2 SVGEGT. The V gene end was trimmed by 2 bases and the J gene end by 6 bases; junction bases not matched to a gene: 10. The CDR3 here is CASSYGRGPVSQPQHF. In DNA form, the CDR3 reads TGTGCCAGCAGTTACGGGAGGGGGCCTGTATCTCAGCCCCAGCATTTT.

The V gene is TRBV20-1, the J gene TRBJ1-2, with a tentative D call TRBD1 (5 bases). CDR1 is DFQATT, CDR2 SNEGSKA, per germline (reference sequence). The CDR3 totals 13 residues. Trimming took 4 bases from V and 2 from J, leaving 11 bases between them. CDR3: CSATPDRNYGYTF. The CDR3 DNA reads as TGCAGTGCTACCCCCGACAGAAACTATGGCTACACCTTC.

This clonotype has a handful of counts. This sequence joins TRBV11-3 and TRBJ2-7; 8 bases are shared with TRBD1. In germline, CDR1 is SGHNT, CDR2 YENEEA. V shed 5 bases, J shed 5 bases, and the junction held 8 bases outside the gene matches. The CDR3 is 14 residues long. The CDR3 region has the DNA TGTGCCAGCAGCCAAGGGACAGGACACGACGAGCAGTACTTC. Translated, it gives CASSQGTGHDEQYF.

The V call is TRBV19, the J call TRBJ1-1; no firm D call. In germline, CDR1 is LNHDA, CDR2 SQIVND (reference sequence). The CDR3 length is 15 residues. Trimming took off 4 bases at V and 4 bases at J, with 16 bases between the two ends. The CDR3 here is CASSTSVWGVTEAFF. In DNA form, the CDR3 reads TGTGCCAGTAGTACCTCCGTGTGGGGAGTCACTGAAGCTTTCTTT.

This chain connects TRBV7-9 to TRBJ2-3, with TRBD1 matching 8 bases. This CDR3 has 14 amino acids. V shed 4 bases, J shed 7 bases, and the junction held 7 bases outside the gene matches. Per the germline V gene, CDR1 is SEHNR and CDR2 is FQNEAQ (reference sequence). CDR3 bases: TGTGCCAGCAGCTCGGAGGACAGGGTCTATACGCAGTATTTT. Protein sequence: CASSSEDRVYTQYF. The full variable domain, completed using reference TRBV7-9 and TRBJ2-3, is DTGVSQNPRHKITKRGQNVTFRCDPISEHNRLYWYRQTLGQGPEFLTYFQNEAQLEKSRLLSDRFSAERPKGSFSTLEIQRTEQGDSAMYLCASSSEDRVYTQYFGPGTRLTVL.

The chain couples TRBV7-2 to TRBJ1-6; 7 nucleotides line up with TRBD1. Looked up from germline, CDR1 is SGHTA and CDR2 is FQGNSA. After removal of 5 bases from V and 7 bases from J, the junction contained 8 bases not matched to a gene. This CDR3 is built from 15 residues. The CDR3 coding sequence is TGTGCCAGCAGCGTAGGCGGACAGGCGAATTCACCCCTCCACTTT. This gives the protein CASSVGGQANSPLHF.

Sample share makes this clonotype medium-sized. This chain joins TRBV20-1 and TRBJ2-2, with D maybe TRBD1 (6 bases). The CDR3 is 16 residues long. Trimming left V 0 bases short and J 3 bases short, with 14 bases between. The germline gives CDR1 DFQATT, CDR2 SNEGSKA (reference sequence). The CDR3 bases are TGCAGTGCTAGAGACCTGGACAAGGGGGACACCGGGGAGCTGTTTTTT. As protein: CSARDLDKGDTGELFF.

In this sample, this clonotype turned up a few times. The chain is built from TRBV20-1 and TRBJ1-4; no reliable D call. Germline values: CDR1 DFQATT, CDR2 SNEGSKA (reference sequence). V lost 0 bases, J lost 8 bases, and 13 bases lay in between. The CDR3 has 14 residues. Here the CDR3 reads CSARDLALGEKLFF. The CDR3 bases are TGCAGTGCTAGAGATCTGGCCCTGGGGGAAAAACTGTTTTTT.

This clonotype is categorized as hyperexpanded (1% or more). This rearrangement joins TRBV6-1 to TRBJ2-4, with D uncertain. Germline CDR1 reads MNHNS; CDR2 reads SASEGT. V lost 3 bases and J 0 bases, leaving 9 bases between the germline ends. This CDR3 contains 15 residues. The DNA for the CDR3 is TGTGCCAGCAGTGATGTGGTACTAGCCAAAAACATTCAGTACTTC. Protein: CASSDVVLAKNIQYF.

The V gene is TRBV5-1, the J gene TRBJ2-5, with no clear D. CDR1 SGHRS and CDR2 YFSETQ come from the germline V gene. CDR3 size: 16 residues. V gave up 1 base and J gave up 2 bases, with 15 bases separating them. The CDR3: CASSLLPGSIQETQYF. For the CDR3, the DNA is TGCGCCAGCAGCTTGTTGCCAGGCTCTATTCAAGAGACCCAGTACTTC.

The chain recombines TRBV30 with TRBJ1-6; D is perhaps TRBD1 (5 bases). Deletions cut 0 bases from V and 3 bases from J, with 9 bases between. The germline CDR1 and CDR2 sequences are GTSNPN and SVGIG (reference sequence). The CDR3 runs to 15 residues. In DNA form, the CDR3 reads TGTGCCTGGAGTGTAGGGAGGGGCTATAATTCACCCCTCCACTTT. This translates into CAWSVGRGYNSPLHF.

The V and J genes are TRBV6-1 and TRBJ2-7; 10 bases are shared with TRBD1. This CDR3 is 13 amino acids long. Looked up from germline, CDR1 is MNHNS and CDR2 is SASEGT. J gave up 4 bases and V 9 bases, and 6 bases lay outside the gene matches. As DNA, the CDR3 is TGTGCCAGTAAGGGACAGGGGACGTACGAGCAGTACTTC. Translating gives CASKGQGTYEQYF.

The rearrangement uses TRBV24-1 and TRBJ1-5, with 7 bases matching TRBD1. V shed 3 bases and J 9 bases; nucleotides not matched to a gene: 7. CDR3 length: 14 amino acids. Per germline, CDR1 KGHDR and CDR2 SFDVKD. This CDR3 reads CATSDGQVRGPQHF. CDR3 DNA sequence: TGTGCCACCAGTGATGGACAGGTCCGGGGGCCCCAGCATTTT.

The chain combines TRBV20-1 with TRBJ2-2; 9 positions agree with TRBD2. Germline V gene data show CDR1 as DFQATT and CDR2 as SNEGSKA (reference sequence). V lost 2 bases to trimming and J lost 4 bases; unmatched junction nucleotides: 5. The CDR3 runs to 15 residues. The CDR3 region is CSARKRGRATGELFF. The CDR3 DNA reads as TGCAGTGCTAGAAAGCGCGGGAGGGCCACCGGGGAGCTGTTTTTT.

This chain connects TRBV7-2 to TRBJ2-7, with 9 positions matching TRBD1. The germline V gene has CDR1 SGHTA and CDR2 FQGNSA. The CDR3 runs to 13 residues. The ends lost 5 bases at V and 13 bases at J; junction bases unmatched: 12. The CDR3 DNA sequence: TGTGCCAGCAGCCGTAATACAGGGGGCGCATATTACTTC. Translating it yields CASSRNTGGAYYF.

The CDR3 loop reads CATSRGDSTDTQYF. The CDR3 DNA reads TGTGCCACCAGCAGAGGGGACAGCACAGATACGCAGTATTTT. The gene calls are TRBV15 and TRBJ2-3; D tentatively reads TRBD1 or TRBD2 (5 bases each). With 1 base removed from V and 0 bases from J, the gap between germline ends came to 5 bases. The CDR3 spans 14 residues. The germline V gene encodes CDR1 LNHNV and CDR2 YYDKDF (reference sequence).

This sequence joins TRBV9 and TRBJ2-3, with D unresolved. The V gene's germline CDR1 is SGDLS and CDR2 YYNGEE. This CDR3 spans 12 amino acids. V lost 0 bases and J 2 bases, leaving 1 base between the germline ends. Written as DNA, the CDR3 is TGTGCCAGCAGCGTAGCCACAGATACGCAGTATTTT. The encoded protein is CASSVATDTQYF.